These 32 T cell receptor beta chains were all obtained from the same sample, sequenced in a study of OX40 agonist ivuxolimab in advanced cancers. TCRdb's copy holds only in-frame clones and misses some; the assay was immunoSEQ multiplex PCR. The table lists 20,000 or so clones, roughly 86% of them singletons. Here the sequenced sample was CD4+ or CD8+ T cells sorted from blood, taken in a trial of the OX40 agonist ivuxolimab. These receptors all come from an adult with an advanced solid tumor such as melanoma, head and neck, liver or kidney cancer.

In DNA, the CDR3 is TGTGCCAGCAGTCCCTCACAGGGAGAGACGACCTACGAGCAGTACTTC. Translating gives CASSPSQGETTYEQYF. The V gene is TRBV27, the J gene TRBJ2-7, with a weak D call TRBD1 (6 bases). Trimming removed 5 bases from V and 2 bases from J, with 19 bases in between. This CDR3 has 16 residues. Germline CDR1 reads MNHEY; CDR2 reads SMNVEV (reference sequence).

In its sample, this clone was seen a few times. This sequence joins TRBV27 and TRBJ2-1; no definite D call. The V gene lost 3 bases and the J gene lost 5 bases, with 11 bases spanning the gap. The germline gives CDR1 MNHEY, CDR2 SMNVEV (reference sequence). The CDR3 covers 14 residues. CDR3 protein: CASSLWVSHNEQFF. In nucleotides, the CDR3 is TGTGCCAGCAGTTTGTGGGTAAGCCACAATGAGCAGTTCTTC.

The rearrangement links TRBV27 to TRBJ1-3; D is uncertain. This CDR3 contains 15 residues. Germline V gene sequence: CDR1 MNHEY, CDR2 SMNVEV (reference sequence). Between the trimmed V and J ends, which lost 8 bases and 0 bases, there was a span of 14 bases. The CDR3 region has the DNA TGTGCCAGCGCTCTGGAGGCCCGCTCTGGAAACACCATATATTTT. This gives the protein CASALEARSGNTIYF.

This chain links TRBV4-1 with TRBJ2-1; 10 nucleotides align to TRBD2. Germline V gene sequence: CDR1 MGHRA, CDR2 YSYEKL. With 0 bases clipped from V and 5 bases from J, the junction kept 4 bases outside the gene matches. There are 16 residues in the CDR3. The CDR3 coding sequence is TGCGCCAGCAGCCAAGATCTAGCGGGGGCACACAATGAGCAGTTCTTC. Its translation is CASSQDLAGAHNEQFF.

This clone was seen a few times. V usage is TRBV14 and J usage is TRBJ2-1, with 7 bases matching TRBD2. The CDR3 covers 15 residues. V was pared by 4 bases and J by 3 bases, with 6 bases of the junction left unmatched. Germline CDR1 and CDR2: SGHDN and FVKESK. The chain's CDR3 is CASSLGLSGYNEQFF. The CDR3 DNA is TGTGCCAGCAGCCTGGGACTAAGCGGCTACAATGAGCAGTTCTTC.

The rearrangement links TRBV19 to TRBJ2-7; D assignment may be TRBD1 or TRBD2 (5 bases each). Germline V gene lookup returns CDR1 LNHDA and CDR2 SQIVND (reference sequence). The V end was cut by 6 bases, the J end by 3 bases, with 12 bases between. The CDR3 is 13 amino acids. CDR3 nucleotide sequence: TGTGCCAGTAGCCCGGGACCGAACTACGAGCAGTACTTC. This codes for CASSPGPNYEQYF.

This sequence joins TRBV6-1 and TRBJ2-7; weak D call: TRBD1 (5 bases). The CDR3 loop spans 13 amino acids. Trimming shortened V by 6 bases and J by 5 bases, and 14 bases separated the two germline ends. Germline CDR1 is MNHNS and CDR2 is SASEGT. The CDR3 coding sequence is TGTGCCAGCAGAGGAAGCGTACAGGACGAGCAGTACTTC. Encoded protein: CASRGSVQDEQYF.

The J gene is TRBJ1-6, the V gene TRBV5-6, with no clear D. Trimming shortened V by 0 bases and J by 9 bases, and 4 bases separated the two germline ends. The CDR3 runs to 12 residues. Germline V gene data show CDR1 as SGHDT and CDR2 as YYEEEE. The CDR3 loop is CASSLEVSPLHF. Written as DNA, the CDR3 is TGTGCCAGCAGCTTGGAAGTTTCACCCCTCCACTTT.

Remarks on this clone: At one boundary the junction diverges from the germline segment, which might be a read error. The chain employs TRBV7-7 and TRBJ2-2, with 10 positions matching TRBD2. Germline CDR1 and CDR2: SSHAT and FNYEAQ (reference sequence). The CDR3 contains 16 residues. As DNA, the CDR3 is TGTGCTAGCAGCCAATCCGGGACTAGCGTGACCGGGGAGCTGTTTTTT. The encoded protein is CASSQSGTSVTGELFF.

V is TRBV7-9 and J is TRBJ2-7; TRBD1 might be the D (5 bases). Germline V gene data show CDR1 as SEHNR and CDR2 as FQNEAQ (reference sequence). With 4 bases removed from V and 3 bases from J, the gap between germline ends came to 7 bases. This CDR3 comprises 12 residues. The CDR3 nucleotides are TGTGCCAGCAGCTACGACAGCTACGAGCAGTACTTC. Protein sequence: CASSYDSYEQYF. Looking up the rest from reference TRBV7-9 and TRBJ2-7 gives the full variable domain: DTGVSQNPRHKITKRGQNVTFRCDPISEHNRLYWYRQTLGQGPEFLTYFQNEAQLEKSRLLSDRFSAERPKGSFSTLEIQRTEQGDSAMYLCASSYDSYEQYFGPGTRLTVT.

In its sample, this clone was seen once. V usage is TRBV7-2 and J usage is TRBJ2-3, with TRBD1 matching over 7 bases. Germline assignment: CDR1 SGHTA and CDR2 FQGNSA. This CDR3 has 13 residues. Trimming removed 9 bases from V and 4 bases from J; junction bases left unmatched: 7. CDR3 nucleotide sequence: TGTGCCAGAAGGGGGCTGGCTTCAGATACGCAGTATTTT. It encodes CARRGLASDTQYF.

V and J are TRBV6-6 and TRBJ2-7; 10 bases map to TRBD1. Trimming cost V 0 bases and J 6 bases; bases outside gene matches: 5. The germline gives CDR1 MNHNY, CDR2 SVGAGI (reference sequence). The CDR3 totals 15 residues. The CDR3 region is CASSYSSGTGAEQYF. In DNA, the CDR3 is TGTGCCAGCAGTTACTCCTCCGGGACAGGGGCCGAGCAGTACTTC.

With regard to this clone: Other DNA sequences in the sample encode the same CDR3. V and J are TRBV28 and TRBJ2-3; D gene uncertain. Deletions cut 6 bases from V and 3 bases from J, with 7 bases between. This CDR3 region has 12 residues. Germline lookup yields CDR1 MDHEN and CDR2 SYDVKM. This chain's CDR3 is CASSPRTDTQYF. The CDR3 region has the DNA TGTGCCAGCAGCCCACGGACAGATACGCAGTATTTT.

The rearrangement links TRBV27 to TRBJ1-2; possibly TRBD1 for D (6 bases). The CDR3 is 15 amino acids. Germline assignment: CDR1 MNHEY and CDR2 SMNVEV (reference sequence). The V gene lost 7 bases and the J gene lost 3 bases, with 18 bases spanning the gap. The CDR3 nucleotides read TGTGCCAGCACTCCGATAGGGGGGCTTGACTATGGCTACACCTTC. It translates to CASTPIGGLDYGYTF.

The DNA of the CDR3 is TGTGCCAGCAAGGTAGGACCTCTCACTGAAGCTTTCTTT. Encoded protein: CASKVGPLTEAFF. The chain couples TRBV2 to TRBJ1-1; D is uncertain. V was clipped by 7 bases and J by 4 bases, with 13 bases between them. The CDR3 is 13 amino acids. The V gene's germline CDR1 is SNHLY and CDR2 FYNNEI.

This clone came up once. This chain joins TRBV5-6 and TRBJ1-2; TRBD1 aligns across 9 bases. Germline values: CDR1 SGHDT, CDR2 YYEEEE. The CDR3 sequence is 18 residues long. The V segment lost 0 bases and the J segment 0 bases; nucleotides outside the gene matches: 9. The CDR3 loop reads CASSLEGTGIVPNYGYTF. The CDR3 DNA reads TGTGCCAGCAGCTTGGAAGGGACAGGGATAGTCCCTAACTATGGCTACACCTTC.

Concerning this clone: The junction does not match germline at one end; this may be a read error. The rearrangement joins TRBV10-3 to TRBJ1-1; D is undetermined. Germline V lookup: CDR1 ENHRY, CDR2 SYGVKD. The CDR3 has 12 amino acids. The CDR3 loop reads CAVSIMNTEAFF. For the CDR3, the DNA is TGTGCCGTCAGTATCATGAACACTGAAGCTTTCTTT.

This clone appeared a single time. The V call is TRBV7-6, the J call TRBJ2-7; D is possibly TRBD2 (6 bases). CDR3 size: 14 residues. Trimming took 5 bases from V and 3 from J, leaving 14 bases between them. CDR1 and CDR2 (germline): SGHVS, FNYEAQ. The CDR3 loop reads CASSPPGAFYEQYF. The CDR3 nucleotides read TGTGCCAGCAGCCCGCCGGGAGCCTTCTACGAGCAGTACTTC.

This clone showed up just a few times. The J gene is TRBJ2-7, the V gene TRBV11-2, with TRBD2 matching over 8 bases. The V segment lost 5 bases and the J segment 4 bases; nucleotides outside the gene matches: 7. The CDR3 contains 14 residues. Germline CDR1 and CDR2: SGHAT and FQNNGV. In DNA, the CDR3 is TGTGCCAGCAGCCACGGGGGGGGATCATACGAGCAGTACTTC. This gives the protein CASSHGGGSYEQYF.

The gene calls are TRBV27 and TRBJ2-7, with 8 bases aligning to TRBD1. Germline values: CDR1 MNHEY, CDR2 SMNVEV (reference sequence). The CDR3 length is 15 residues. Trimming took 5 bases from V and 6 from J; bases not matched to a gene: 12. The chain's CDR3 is CASSADRGLASEQYF. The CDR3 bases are TGTGCCAGCAGTGCCGACAGGGGCCTAGCGAGCGAGCAGTACTTC.

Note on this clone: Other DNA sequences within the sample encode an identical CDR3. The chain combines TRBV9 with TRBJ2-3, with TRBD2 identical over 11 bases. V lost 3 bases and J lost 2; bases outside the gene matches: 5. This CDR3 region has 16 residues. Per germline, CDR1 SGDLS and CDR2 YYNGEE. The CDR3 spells CASSGGTSGLTDTQYF. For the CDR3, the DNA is TGTGCCAGCAGCGGTGGGACTAGCGGCCTCACAGATACGCAGTATTTT.

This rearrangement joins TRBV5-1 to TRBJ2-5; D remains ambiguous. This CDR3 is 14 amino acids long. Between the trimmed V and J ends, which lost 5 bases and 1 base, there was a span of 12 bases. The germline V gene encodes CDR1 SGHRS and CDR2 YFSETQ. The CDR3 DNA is TGCGCCAGCAGAATACAGAATCCCCAAGAGACCCAGTACTTC. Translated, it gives CASRIQNPQETQYF.

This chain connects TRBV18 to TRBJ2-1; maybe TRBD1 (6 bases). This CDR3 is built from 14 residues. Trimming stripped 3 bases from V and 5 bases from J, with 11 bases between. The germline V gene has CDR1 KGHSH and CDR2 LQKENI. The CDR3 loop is CASSPKGVNNEQFF. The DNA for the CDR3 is TGTGCCAGCTCACCGAAGGGGGTTAACAATGAGCAGTTCTTC.

The CDR3 sequence: CASSQGVGTGGNQPQHF. The CDR3 nucleotides are TGTGCCAGCAGCCAGGGGGTGGGAACAGGAGGCAATCAGCCCCAGCATTTT. V is TRBV9 and J is TRBJ1-5; 7 nucleotides match TRBD1. Germline values: CDR1 SGDLS, CDR2 YYNGEE. The trim removed 4 bases at V and 2 bases at J, leaving 12 bases unmatched. The CDR3 totals 17 residues.

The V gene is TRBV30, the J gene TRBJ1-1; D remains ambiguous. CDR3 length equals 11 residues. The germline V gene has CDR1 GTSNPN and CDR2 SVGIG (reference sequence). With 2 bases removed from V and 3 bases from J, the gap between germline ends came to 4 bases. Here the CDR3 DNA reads TGTGCCTGGAGTCTGGACACTGAAGCTTTCTTT. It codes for CAWSLDTEAFF. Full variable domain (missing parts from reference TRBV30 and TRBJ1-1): SQTIHQWPATLVQPVGSPLSLECTVEGTSNPNLYWYRQAAGRGLQLLFYSVGIGQISSEVPQNLSASRPQDRQFILSSKKLLLSDSGFYLCAWSLDTEAFFGQGTRLTVV.

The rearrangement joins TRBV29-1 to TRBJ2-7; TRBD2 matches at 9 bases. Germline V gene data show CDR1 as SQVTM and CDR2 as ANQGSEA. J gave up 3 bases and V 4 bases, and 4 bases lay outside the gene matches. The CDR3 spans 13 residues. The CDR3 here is CSVGSGSVYEQYF. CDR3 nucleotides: TGCAGCGTTGGTAGCGGGAGTGTCTACGAGCAGTACTTC.

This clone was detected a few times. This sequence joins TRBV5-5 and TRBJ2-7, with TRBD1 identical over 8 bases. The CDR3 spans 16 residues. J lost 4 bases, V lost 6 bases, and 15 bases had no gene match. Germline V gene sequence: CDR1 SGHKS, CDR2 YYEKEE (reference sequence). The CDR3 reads CASTDPNVQGVYEQYF. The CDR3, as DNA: TGTGCCAGCACCGACCCTAACGTACAGGGGGTATACGAGCAGTACTTC.

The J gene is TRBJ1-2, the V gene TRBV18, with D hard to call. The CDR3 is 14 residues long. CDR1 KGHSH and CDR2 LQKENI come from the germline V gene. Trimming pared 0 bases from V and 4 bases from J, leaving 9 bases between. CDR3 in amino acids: CASSPPRESYGYTF. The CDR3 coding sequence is TGTGCCAGCTCACCACCTAGGGAGAGCTATGGCTACACCTTC. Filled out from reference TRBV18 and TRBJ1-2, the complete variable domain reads NAGVMQNPRHLVRRRGQEARLRCSPMKGHSHVYWYRQLPEEGLKFMVYLQKENIIDESGMPKERFSAEFPKEGPSILRIQQVVRGDSAAYFCASSPPRESYGYTFGSGTRLTVV.

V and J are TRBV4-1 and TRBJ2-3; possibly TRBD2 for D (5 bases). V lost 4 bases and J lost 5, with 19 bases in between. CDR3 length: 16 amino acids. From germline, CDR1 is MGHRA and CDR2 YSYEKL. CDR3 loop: CASSRSPVPGGDTQYF. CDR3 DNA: TGCGCCAGCAGCCGTTCTCCGGTCCCAGGAGGAGATACGCAGTATTTT.

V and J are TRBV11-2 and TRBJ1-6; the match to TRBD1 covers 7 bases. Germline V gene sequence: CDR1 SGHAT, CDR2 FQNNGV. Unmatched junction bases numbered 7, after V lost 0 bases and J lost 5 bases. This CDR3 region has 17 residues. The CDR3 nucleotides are TGTGCCAGCAGCTTAGATGGACAGGCTCGGGATAATTCACCCCTCCACTTT. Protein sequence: CASSLDGQARDNSPLHF.

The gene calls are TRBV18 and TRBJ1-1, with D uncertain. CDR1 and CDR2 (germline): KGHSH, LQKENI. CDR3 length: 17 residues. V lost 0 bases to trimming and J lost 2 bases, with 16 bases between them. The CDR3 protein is CASSPPVGRVPNTEAFF. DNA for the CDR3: TGTGCCAGCTCACCACCGGTTGGTAGGGTACCTAACACTGAAGCTTTCTTT. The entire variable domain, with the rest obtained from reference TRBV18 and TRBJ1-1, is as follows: NAGVMQNPRHLVRRRGQEARLRCSPMKGHSHVYWYRQLPEEGLKFMVYLQKENIIDESGMPKERFSAEFPKEGPSILRIQQVVRGDSAAYFCASSPPVGRVPNTEAFFGQGTRLTVV.

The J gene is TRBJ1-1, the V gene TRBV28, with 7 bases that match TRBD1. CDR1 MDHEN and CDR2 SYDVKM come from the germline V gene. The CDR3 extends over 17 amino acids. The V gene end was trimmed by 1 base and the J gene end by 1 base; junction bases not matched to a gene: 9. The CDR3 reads CASSLSTGVGGNTEAFF. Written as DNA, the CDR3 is TGTGCCAGCAGTTTATCCACAGGGGTAGGGGGGAACACTGAAGCTTTCTTT.